This note documents a single T cell receptor beta chain sequence. Antigen specificity is unknown. A modified ARM-PCR protocol with three rounds of nested PCR amplified TCRbeta. TCRdb passed the multiplex PCR reads through MiXCR, listing each CDR3 protein once. The sample lists about 75,000 distinct CDR3 sequences, more than 60% occurring once. No cell sorting was done before RNA was extracted from the tissue. These data are taken from a study of tumor and adjacent non-tumor tissue in lung cancer. In the study overall: The cohort had approximately 13 adenocarcinoma, 2 squamous cell and 1 small cell patients. Stage I to III disease affected over nine men and roughly 5 women aged roughly 30 to 76.

Study outcomes and limitations: Significantly higher TCR diversity was found in tumor than normal lung. In normal lung, the top 100 clones were significantly more dominant than in tumor.

The clonotype comes from a woman in her forties or fifties with non-small cell lung cancer. Source material: lung tumor tissue.

The CDR3 DNA sequence: TGTGCCACCACCTTACGGAAATCGAACACTGAAGCTTTCTTT. Translating gives CATTLRKSNTEAFF. The chain has TRBV15 and TRBJ1-1; D not resolved. This CDR3 is built from 14 residues. Trimming shortened V by 7 bases and J by 1 base, and 13 bases separated the two germline ends. CDR1 and CDR2 (germline): LNHNV, YYDKDF (reference sequence).